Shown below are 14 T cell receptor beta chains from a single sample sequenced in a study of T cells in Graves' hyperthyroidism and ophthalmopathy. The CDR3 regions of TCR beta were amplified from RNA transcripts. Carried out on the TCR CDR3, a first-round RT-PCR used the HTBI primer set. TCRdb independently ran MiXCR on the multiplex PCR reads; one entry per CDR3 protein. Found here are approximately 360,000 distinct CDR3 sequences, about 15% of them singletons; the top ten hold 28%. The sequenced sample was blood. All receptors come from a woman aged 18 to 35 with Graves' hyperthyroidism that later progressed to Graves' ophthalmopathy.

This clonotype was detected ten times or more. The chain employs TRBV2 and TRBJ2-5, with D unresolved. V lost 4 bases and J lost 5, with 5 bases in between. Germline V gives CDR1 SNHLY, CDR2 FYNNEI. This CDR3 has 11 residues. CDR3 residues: CASSGIETQYF. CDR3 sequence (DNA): TGTGCCAGCAGTGGGATCGAGACCCAGTACTTC.

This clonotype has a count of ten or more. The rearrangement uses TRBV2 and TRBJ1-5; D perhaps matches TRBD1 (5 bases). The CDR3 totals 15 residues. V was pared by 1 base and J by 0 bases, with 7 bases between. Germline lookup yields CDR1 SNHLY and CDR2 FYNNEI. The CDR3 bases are TGTGCCAGCAGTGAAGGGACAAGTAGCAATCAGCCCCAGCATTTT. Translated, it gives CASSEGTSSNQPQHF.

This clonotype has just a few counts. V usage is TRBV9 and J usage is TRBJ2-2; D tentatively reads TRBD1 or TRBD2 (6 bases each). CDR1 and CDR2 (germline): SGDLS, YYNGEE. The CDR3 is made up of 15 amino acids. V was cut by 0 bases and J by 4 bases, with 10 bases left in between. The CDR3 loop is CASSVAGASTGELFF. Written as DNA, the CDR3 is TGTGCCAGCAGCGTAGCGGGGGCGAGCACCGGGGAGCTGTTTTTT.

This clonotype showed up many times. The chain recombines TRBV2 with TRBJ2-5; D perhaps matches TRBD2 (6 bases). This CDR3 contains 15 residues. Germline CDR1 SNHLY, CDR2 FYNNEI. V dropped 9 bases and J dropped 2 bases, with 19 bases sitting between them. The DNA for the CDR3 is TGTGCCAGTGGCGGTGTGGCTAGCGAACAAGAGACCCAGTACTTC. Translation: CASGGVASEQETQYF.

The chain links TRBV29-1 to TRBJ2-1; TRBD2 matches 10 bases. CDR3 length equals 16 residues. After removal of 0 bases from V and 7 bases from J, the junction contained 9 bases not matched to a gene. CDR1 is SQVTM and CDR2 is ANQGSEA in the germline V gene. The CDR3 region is CSVEDLGSGGANEQFF. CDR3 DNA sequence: TGCAGCGTTGAAGATCTTGGGAGCGGGGGGGCAAATGAGCAGTTCTTC.

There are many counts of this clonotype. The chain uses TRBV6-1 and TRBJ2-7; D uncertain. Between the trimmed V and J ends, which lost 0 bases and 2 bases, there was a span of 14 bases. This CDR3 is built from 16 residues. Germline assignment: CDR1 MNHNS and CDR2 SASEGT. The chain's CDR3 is CASSEALHAVPYEQYF. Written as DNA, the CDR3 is TGTGCCAGCAGTGAAGCGCTTCACGCGGTCCCCTACGAGCAGTACTTC.

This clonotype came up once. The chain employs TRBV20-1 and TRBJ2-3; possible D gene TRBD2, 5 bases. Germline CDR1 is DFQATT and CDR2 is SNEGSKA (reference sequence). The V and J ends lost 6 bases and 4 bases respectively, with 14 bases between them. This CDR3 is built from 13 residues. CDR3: CSAPLGGADTQYF. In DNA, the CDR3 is TGCAGTGCCCCATTAGGAGGAGCAGATACGCAGTATTTT.

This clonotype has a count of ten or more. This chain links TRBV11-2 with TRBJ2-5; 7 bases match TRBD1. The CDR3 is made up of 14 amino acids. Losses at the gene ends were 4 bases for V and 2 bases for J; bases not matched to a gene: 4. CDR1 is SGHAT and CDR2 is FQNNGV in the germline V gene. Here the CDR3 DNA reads TGTGCCAGCAGCTGGAGACAGGGACAAGAGACCCAGTACTTC. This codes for CASSWRQGQETQYF.

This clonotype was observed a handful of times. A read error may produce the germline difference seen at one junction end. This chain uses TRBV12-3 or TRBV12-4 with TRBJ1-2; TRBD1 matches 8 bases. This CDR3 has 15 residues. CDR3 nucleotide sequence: TGTGCCAGCCACGGACAGGGAGTAATTAACTATGGCTACGCCTTC. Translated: CASHGQGVINYGYAF.

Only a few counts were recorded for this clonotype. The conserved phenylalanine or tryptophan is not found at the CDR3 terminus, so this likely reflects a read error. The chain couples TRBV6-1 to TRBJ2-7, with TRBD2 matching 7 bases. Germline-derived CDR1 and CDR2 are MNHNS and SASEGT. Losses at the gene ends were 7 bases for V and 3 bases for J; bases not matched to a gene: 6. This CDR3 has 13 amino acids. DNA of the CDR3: TGTGCCAGCAAAGCGGGACGGGGCTACGAGCAGTACCTC. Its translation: CASKAGRGYEQYL.

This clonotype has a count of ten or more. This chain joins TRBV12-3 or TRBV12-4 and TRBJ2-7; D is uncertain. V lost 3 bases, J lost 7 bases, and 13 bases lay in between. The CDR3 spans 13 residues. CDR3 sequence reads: CASSFRTWREQYF. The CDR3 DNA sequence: TGTGCCAGCAGTTTCCGGACCTGGCGGGAGCAGTACTTC.

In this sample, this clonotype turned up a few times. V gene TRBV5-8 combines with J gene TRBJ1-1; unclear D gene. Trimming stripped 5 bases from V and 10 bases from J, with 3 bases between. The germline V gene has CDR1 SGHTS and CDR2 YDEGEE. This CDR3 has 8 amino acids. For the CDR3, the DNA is TGTGCCAGCAGGACAGCTTTCTTT. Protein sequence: CASRTAFF.

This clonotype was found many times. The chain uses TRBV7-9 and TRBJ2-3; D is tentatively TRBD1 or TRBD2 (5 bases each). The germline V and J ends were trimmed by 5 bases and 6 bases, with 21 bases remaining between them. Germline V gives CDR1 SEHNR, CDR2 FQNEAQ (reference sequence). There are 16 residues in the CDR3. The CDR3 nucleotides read TGTGCCAGCAGCGGACGGGACGGAACAAAGAGGGATACGCAGTATTTT. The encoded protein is CASSGRDGTKRDTQYF.

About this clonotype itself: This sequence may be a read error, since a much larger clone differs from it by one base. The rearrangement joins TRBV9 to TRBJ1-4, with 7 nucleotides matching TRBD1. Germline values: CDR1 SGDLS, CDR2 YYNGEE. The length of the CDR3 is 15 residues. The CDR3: CASSAGQLTNENLFF. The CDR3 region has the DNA TGTGCCAGCAGCGCGGGACAGTTAACTAATGAAAATCTGTTTTTT.